The source of this T cell receptor beta chain is a study of human T cells and chemical hapten exposure. Study at large: An area of 2 cm by approximately 2.1 cm on upper inner arm skin received 2% DPC for sensitization.

Authors' data handling: Samples held a median of around 100,000 TCRs, range about 23,224–690,600. TCRdb itself ran the RACE reads through MiXCR, one entry per CDR3 protein. These V and J calls are TCRdb output, not the study's own analysis. The sample has around 120,000 distinct CDR3 sequences, roughly 14% seen once. This clonotype showed up just a few times. Time point of the sample: pre-sensitization, week 0. Sample treatment: therapeutic diphenylcyclopropenone sensitization with weekly scalp DPC. Blood, whole and unfractionated, served as the source for total RNA extraction. The receptor comes from a woman aged 18-29 years with alopecia areata. Some clones in this sample may be carry-over from other donors' samples. The material sequenced was whole blood, taken in connection with sensitization to the hapten diphenylcyclopropenone (DPC).

This CDR3 is CAWSDPGQGFSGELFF. DNA for the CDR3: TGTGCCTGGAGTGACCCGGGACAGGGGTTCTCCGGGGAGCTGTTTTTT. This chain joins TRBV30 and TRBJ2-2; 10 bases fit TRBD1. V shed 1 base, J shed 6 bases, and the junction held 8 bases outside the gene matches. Germline V gene data show CDR1 as GTSNPN and CDR2 as SVGIG (reference sequence). This CDR3 spans 16 amino acids.